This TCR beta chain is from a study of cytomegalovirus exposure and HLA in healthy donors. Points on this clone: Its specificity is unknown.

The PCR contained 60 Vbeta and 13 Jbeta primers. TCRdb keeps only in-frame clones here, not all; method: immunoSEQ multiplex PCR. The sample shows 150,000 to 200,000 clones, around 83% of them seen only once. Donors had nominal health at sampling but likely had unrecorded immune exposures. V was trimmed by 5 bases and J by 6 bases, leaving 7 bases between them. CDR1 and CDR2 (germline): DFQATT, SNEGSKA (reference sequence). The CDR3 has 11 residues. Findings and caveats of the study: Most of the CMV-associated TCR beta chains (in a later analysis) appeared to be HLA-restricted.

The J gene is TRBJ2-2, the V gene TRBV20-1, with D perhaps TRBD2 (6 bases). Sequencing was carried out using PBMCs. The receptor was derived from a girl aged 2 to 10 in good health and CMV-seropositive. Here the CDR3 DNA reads TGCAGTGCTGGAGGGCCCGGGGAGCTGTTTTTT. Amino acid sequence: CSAGGPGELFF.